This TCR beta chain was recovered during a study of T cells in Graves' hyperthyroidism and ophthalmopathy. On the study more broadly: Initial diagnosis, before any treatment, was when peripheral blood was collected.

Clinical symptoms, serum thyroxine, TRAb, thyroid ultrasound and orbital computed tomography informed diagnoses. Cells are PBMCs isolated from 10 ml of fresh blood. The CDR3 consists of 14 residues. Germline V gene lookup returns CDR1 SEHNR and CDR2 FQNEAQ (reference sequence). V lost 7 bases to trimming and J lost 6 bases; unmatched junction nucleotides: 6. This clonotype was detected many times. Its antigen is currently unknown. Study results and limitations: Ophthalmopathy, which appeared later, was predicted by the model a median about 6.8 months before onset.

What was amplified from RNA transcripts were TCR beta CDR3 regions. The TCR CDR3 was amplified in a first-round RT-PCR using the HTBI primer set. Each CDR3 protein is one row after TCRdb ran MiXCR on the multiplex PCR reads. The sample has fewer than 650,000 distinct CDR3 sequences; 11% to 15% are singletons. The TCR sequence derives from a woman aged 25-40 years with Graves' hyperthyroidism that later progressed to Graves' ophthalmopathy. Sequenced input: blood. This chain connects TRBV7-9 to TRBJ2-1, with 10 bases aligning to TRBD1. Here the CDR3 reads CASTPGQGINEQFF. The CDR3 region has the DNA TGTGCCAGCACCCCGGGACAGGGGATCAATGAGCAGTTCTTC.